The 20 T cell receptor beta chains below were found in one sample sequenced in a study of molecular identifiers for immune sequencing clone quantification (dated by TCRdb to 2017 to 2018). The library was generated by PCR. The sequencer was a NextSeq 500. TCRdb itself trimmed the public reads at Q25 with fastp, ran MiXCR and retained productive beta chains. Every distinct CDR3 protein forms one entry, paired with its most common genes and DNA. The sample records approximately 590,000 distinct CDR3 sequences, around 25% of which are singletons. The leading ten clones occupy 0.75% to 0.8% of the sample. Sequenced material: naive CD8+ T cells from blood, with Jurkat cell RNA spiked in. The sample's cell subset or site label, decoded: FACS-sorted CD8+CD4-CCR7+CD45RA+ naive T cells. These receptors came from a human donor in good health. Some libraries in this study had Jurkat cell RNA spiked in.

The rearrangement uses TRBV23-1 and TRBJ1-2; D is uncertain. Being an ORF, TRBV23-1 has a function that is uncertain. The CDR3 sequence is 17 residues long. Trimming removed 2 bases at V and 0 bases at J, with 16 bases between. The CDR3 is CASSQSRRPRSNYGYTF. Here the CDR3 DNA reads TGCGCCAGCAGTCAAAGCAGGAGGCCACGATCTAACTATGGCTACACCTTC.

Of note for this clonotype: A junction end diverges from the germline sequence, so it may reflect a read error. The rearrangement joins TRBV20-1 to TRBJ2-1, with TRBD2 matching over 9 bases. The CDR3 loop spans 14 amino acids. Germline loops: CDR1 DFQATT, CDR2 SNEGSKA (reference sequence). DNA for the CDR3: TGCAGTGCCGCGTCGATCCTTAGCGGGAGCCCCGCCCTCTTC. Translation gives CSAASILSGSPALF.

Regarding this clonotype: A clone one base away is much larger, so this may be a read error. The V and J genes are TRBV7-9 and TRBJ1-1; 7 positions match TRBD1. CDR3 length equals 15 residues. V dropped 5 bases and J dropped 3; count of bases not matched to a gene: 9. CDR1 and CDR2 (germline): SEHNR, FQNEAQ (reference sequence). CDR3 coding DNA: TGTGCCAGCAGCCGCACCGGGACAGAGTACACTGAAGCTTTCTTT. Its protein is CASSRTGTEYTEAFF.

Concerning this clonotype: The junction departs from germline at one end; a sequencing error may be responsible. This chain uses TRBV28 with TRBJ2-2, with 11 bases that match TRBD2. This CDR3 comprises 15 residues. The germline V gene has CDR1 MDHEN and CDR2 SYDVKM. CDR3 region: CASSRTSGHYGELSF. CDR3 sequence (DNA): TGTGCCAGCAGTCGGACTAGCGGGCATTACGGGGAGCTGTCTTTT.

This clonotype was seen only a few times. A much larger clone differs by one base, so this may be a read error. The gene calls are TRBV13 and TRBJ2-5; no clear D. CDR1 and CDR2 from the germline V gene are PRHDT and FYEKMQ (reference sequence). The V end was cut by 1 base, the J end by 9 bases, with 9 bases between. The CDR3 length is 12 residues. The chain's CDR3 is CASSLATEPQYF. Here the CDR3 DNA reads TGTGCCAGCAGCTTAGCGACGGAGCCCCAGTACTTC.

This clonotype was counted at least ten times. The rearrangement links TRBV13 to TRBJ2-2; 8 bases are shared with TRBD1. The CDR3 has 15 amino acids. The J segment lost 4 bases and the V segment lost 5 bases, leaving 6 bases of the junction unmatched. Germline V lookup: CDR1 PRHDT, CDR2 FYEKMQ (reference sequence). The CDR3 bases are TGTGCCAGCAGCCCAGGACAGGGCAGCACCGGGGAGCTGTTTTTT. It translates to CASSPGQGSTGELFF.

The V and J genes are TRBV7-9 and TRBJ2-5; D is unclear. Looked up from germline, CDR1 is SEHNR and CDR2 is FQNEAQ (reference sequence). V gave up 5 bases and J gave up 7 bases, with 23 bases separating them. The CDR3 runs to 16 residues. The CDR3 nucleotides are TGTGCCAGCAGCACCCCCCGGCCAGGCCCGCATGCGACCCAGTACTTC. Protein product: CASSTPRPGPHATQYF.

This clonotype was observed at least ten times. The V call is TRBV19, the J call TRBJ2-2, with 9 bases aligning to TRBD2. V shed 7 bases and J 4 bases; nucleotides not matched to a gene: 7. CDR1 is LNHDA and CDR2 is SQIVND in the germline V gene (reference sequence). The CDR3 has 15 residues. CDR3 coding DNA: TGTGCCAGTACCCTTAGCGGGAGAGGCACCGGGGAGCTGTTTTTT. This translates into CASTLSGRGTGELFF.

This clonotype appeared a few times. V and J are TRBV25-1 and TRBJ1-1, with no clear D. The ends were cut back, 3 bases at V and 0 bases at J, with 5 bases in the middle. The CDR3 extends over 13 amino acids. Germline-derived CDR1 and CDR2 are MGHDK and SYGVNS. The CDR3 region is CASSDSVNTEAFF. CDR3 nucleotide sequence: TGTGCCAGCAGTGATTCGGTGAACACTGAAGCTTTCTTT.

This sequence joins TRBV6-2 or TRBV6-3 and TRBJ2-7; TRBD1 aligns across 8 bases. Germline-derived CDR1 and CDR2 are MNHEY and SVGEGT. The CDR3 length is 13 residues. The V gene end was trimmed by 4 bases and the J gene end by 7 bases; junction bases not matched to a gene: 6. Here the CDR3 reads CASSWTGWQEQYF. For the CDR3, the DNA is TGTGCCAGCAGTTGGACAGGGTGGCAAGAGCAGTACTTC.

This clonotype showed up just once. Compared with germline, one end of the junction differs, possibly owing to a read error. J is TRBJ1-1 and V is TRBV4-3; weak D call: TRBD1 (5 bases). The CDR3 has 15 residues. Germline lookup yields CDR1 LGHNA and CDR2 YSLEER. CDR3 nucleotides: TGCGCCAACAGCCAAGACGTAAGGGGATATGGTGAAGCTTTCTTT. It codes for CANSQDVRGYGEAFF.

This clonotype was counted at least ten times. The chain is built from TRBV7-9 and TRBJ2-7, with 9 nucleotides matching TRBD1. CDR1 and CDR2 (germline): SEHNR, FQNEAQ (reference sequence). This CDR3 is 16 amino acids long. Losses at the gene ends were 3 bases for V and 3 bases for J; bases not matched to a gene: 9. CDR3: CASSLATGTGYYEQYF. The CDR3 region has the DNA TGTGCCAGCAGCTTGGCTACCGGGACAGGGTACTACGAGCAGTACTTC.

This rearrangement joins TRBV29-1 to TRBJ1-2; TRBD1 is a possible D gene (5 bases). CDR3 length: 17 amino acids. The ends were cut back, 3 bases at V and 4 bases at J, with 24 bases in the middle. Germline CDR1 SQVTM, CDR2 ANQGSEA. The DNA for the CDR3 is TGCAGCGTTGATGGGGCTATCCCGGCCTATTCTATCTATGGCTACACCTTC. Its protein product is CSVDGAIPAYSIYGYTF.

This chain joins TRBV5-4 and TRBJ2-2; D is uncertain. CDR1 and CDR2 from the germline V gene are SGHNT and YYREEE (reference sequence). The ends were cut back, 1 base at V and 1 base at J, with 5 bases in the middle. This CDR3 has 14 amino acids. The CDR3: CASSLPENTGELFF. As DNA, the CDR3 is TGTGCCAGCAGCTTGCCTGAGAACACCGGGGAGCTGTTTTTT.

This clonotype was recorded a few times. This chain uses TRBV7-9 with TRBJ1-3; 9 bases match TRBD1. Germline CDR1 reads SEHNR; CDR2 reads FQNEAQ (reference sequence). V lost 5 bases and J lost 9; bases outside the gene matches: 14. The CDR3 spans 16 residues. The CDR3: CASSINQNRGRVTIYF. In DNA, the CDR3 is TGTGCCAGCAGCATAAACCAAAACAGGGGGCGAGTCACCATATATTTT.

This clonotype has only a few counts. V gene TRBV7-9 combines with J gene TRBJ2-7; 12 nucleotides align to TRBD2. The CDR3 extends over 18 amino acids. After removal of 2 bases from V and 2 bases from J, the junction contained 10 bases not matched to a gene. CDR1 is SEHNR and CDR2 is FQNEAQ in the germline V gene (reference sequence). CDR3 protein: CASSLHPRTSGAAYEQYF. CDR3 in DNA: TGTGCCAGCAGCTTACACCCCCGGACTAGCGGGGCAGCCTACGAGCAGTACTTC. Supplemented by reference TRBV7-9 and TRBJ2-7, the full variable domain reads DTGVSQNPRHKITKRGQNVTFRCDPISEHNRLYWYRQTLGQGPEFLTYFQNEAQLEKSRLLSDRFSAERPKGSFSTLEIQRTEQGDSAMYLCASSLHPRTSGAAYEQYFGPGTRLTVT.

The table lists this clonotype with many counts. The CDR3 sequence is CASSWQISGGADTQYF. Here the CDR3 DNA reads TGTGCCAGCAGTTGGCAGATTAGCGGGGGGGCAGATACGCAGTATTTT. The chain couples TRBV27 to TRBJ2-3; TRBD2 agrees at 11 bases. J gave up 4 bases and V 4 bases, and 7 bases lay outside the gene matches. Germline lookup yields CDR1 MNHEY and CDR2 SMNVEV (reference sequence). The CDR3 is 16 amino acids.

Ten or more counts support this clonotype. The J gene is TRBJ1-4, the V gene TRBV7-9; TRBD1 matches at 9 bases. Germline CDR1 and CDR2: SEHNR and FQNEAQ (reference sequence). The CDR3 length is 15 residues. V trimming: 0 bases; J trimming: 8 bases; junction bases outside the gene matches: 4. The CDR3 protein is CASSLAQGAREKLFF. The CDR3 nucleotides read TGTGCCAGCAGCTTAGCACAGGGGGCTCGCGAAAAACTGTTTTTT.

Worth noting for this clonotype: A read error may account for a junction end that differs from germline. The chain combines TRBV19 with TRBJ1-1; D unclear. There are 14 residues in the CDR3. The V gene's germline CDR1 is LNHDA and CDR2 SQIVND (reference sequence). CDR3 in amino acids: CATSIPSLNTEAFF. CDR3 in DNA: TGTGCCACTAGTATCCCCAGCCTGAACACTGAAGCTTTCTTT.

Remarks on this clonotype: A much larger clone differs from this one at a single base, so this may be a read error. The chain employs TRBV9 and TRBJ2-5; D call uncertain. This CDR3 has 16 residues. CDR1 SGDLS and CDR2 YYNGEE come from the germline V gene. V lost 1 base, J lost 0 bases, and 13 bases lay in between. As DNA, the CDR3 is TGTGCCAGCAGCGTACGGCAGAGAGAGTACCAAGAGACCCAGTACTTC. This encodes CASSVRQREYQETQYF. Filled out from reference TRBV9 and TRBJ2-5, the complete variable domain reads DSGVTQTPKHLITATGQRVTLRCSPRSGDLSVYWYQQSLDQGLQFLIQYYNGEERAKGNILERFSAQQFPDLHSELNLSSLELGDSALYFCASSVRQREYQETQYFGPGTRLLVL.